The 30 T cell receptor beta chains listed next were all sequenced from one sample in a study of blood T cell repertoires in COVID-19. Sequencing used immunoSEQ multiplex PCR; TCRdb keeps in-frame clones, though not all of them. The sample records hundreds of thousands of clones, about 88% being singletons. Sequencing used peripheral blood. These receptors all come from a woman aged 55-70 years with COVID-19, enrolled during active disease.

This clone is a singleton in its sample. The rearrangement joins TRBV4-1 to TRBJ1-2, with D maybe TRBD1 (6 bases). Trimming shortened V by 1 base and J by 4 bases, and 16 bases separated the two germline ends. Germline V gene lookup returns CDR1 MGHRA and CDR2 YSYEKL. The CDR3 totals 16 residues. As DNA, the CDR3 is TGCGCCAGCAGCCAAGGTCTACAGGGTCGGAGCTATGGCTACACCTTC. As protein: CASSQGLQGRSYGYTF.

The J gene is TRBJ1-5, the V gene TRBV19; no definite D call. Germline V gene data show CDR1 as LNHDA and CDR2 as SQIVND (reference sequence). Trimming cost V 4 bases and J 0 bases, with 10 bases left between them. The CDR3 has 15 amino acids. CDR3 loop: CASSKAGYSNQPQHF. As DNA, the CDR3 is TGTGCCAGTAGTAAGGCAGGATATAGCAATCAGCCCCAGCATTTT.

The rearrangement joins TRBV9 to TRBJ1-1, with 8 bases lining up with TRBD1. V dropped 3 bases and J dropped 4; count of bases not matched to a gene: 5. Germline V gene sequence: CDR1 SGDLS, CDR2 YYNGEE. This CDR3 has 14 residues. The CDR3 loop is CASSAVDRGTEAFF. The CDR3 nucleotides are TGTGCCAGCAGCGCCGTAGACAGGGGCACTGAAGCTTTCTTT.

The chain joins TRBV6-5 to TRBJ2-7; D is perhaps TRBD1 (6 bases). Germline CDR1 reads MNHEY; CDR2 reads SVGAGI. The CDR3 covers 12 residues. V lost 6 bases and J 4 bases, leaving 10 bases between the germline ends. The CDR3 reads CASRSDSYEQYF. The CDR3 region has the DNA TGTGCCAGCAGGTCGGACAGTTACGAGCAGTACTTC.

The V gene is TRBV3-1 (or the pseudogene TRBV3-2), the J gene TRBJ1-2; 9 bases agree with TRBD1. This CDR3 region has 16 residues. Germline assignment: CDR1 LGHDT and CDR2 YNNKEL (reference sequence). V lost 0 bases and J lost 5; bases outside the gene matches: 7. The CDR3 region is CASSQDPTGGLYGYTF. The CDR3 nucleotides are TGTGCCAGCAGCCAAGATCCGACAGGGGGGTTATATGGCTACACCTTC.

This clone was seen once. DNA of the CDR3: TGTGCCAGCAGCCCCGGGTCGGACTATGGCTACACCTTC. It specifies CASSPGSDYGYTF. The V and J genes are TRBV4-2 and TRBJ1-2; D gene unclear. The CDR3 extends over 13 amino acids. Germline lookup yields CDR1 LGHNA and CDR2 YNFKEQ. Deletions cut 4 bases from V and 3 bases from J, with 9 bases between.

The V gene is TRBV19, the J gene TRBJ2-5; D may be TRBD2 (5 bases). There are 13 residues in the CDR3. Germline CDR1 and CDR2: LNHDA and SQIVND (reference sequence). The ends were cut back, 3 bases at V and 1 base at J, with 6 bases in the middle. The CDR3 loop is CASSMRVQETQYF. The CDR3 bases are TGTGCCAGTAGTATGAGGGTCCAAGAGACCCAGTACTTC.

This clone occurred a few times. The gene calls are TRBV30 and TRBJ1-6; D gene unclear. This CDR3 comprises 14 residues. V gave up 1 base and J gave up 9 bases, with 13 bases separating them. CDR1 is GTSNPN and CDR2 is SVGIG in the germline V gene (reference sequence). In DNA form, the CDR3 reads TGTGCCTGGAGTGGGGGAGAAGGACTTTCACCCCTCCACTTT. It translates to CAWSGGEGLSPLHF. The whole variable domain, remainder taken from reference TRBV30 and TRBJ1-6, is SQTIHQWPATLVQPVGSPLSLECTVEGTSNPNLYWYRQAAGRGLQLLFYSVGIGQISSEVPQNLSASRPQDRQFILSSKKLLLSDSGFYLCAWSGGEGLSPLHFGNGTRLTVT.

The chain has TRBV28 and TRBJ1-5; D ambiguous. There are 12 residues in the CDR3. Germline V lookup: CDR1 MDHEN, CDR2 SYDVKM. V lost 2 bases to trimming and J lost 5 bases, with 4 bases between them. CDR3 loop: CASSLRDQPQHF. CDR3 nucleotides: TGTGCCAGCAGTTTACGGGATCAGCCCCAGCATTTT.

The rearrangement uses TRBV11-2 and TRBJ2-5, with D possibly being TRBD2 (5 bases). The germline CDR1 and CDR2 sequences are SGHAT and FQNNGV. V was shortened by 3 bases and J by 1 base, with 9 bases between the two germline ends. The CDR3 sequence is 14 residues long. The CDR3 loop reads CASSFFAGQETQYF. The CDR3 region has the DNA TGTGCCAGCAGCTTTTTTGCGGGCCAAGAGACCCAGTACTTC.

This CDR3 reads CASSSGQGLWNSPLHF. DNA for the CDR3: TGTGCCAGCAGCTCTGGACAGGGTCTATGGAATTCACCCCTCCACTTT. The rearrangement links TRBV11-2 to TRBJ1-6, with 8 bases matching TRBD1. Germline V gene data show CDR1 as SGHAT and CDR2 as FQNNGV. The CDR3 length is 16 residues. V dropped 4 bases and J dropped 7; count of bases not matched to a gene: 9.

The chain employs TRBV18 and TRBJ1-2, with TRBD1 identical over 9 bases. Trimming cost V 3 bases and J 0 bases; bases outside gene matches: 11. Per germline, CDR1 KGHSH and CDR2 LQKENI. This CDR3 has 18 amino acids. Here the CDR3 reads CASSPGQGHYAPNYGYTF. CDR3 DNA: TGTGCCAGCTCACCGGGACAGGGTCATTATGCTCCTAACTATGGCTACACCTTC.

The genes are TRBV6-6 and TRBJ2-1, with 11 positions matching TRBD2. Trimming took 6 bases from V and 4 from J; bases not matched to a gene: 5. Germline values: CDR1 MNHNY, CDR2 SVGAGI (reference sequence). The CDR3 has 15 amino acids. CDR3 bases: TGTGCCAGCAGGGGTAGCGGGGGGGCGTACAATGAGCAGTTCTTC. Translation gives CASRGSGGAYNEQFF.

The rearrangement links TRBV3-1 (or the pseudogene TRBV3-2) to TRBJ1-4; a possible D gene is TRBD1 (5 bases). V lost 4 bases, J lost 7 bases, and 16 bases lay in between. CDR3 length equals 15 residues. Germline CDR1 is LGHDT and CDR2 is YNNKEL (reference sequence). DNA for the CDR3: TGTGCCAGCAGCCCGACGATGACAGATCCTGAAAAACTGTTTTTT. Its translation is CASSPTMTDPEKLFF.

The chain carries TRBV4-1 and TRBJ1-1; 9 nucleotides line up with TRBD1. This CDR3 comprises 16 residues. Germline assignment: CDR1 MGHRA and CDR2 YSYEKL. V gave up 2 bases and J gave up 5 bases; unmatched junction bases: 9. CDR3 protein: CASSQTPGQGKTEAFF. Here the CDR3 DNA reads TGCGCCAGCAGCCAAACGCCGGGACAGGGAAAGACTGAAGCTTTCTTT.

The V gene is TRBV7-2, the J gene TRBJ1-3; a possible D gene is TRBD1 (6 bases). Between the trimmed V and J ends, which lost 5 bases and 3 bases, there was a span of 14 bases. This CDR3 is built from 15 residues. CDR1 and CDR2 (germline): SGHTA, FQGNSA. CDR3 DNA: TGTGCCAGCAGCATCACAGGGCTGAGTGGAAACACCATATATTTT. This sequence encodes CASSITGLSGNTIYF.

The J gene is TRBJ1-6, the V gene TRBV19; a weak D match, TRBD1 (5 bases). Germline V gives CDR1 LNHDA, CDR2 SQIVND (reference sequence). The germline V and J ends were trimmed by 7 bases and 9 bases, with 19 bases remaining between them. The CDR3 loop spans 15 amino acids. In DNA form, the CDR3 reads TGTGCCAGTAACCGGGGGAGGGAGAGAGGTTCACCCCTCCACTTT. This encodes CASNRGRERGSPLHF.

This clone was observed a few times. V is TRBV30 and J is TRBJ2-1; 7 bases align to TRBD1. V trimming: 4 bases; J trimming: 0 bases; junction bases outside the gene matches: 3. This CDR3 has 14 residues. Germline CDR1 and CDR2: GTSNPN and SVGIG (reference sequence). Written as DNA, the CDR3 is TGTGCCTGGAACAGGGGTCTCTCCTACAATGAGCAGTTCTTC. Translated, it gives CAWNRGLSYNEQFF.

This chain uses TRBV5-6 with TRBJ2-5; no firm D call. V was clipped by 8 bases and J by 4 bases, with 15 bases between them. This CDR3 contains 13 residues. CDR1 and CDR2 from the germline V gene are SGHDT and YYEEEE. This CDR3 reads CASNYGTTETQYF. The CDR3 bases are TGTGCCAGTAACTATGGCACTACAGAGACCCAGTACTTC. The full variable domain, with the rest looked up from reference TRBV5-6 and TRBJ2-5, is DAGVTQSPTHLIKTRGQQVTLRCSPKSGHDTVSWYQQALGQGPQFIFQYYEEEERQRGNFPDRFSGHQFPNYSSELNVNALLLGDSALYLCASNYGTTETQYFGPGTRLLVL.

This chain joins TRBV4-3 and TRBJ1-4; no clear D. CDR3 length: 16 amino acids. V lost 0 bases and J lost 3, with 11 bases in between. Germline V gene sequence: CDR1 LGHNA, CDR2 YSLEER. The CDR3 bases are TGCGCCAGCAGCCAAGACCCAGGCCTTTCTAATGAAAAACTGTTTTTT. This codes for CASSQDPGLSNEKLFF.

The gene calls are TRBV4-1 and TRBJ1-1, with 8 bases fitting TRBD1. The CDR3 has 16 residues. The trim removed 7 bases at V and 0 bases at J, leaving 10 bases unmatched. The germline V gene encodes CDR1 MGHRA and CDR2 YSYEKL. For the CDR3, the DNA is TGCGCCAGCACCCGGAGGACAGGGCGGGTGAACACTGAAGCTTTCTTT. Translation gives CASTRRTGRVNTEAFF.

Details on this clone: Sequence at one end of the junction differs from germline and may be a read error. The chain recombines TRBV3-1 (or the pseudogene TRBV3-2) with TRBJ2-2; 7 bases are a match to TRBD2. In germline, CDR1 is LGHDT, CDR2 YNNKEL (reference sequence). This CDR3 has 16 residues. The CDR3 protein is CASSHGAGKNSGELFF. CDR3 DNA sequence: TGTGCCAGCAGCCATGGAGCGGGGAAGAACAGCGGGGAGCTGTTTTTT.

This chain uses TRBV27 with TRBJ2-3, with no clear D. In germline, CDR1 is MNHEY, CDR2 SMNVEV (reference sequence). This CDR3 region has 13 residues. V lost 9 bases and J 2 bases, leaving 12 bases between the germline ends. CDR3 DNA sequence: TGTGCCAGTACTCCCAGGTACACAGATACGCAGTATTTT. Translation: CASTPRYTDTQYF.

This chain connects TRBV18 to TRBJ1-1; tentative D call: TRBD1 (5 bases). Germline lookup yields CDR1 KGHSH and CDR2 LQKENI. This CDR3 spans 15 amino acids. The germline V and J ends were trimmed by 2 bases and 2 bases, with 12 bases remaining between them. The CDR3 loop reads CASSPIGHLNTEAFF. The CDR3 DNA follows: TGTGCCAGCTCACCAATCGGACACCTAAACACTGAAGCTTTCTTT.

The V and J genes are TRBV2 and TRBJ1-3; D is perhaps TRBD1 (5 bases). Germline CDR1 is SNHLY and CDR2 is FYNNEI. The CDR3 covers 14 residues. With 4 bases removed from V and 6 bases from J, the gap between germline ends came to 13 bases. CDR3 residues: CASSGGQLKNTIYF. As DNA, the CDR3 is TGTGCCAGCAGTGGGGGCCAGCTTAAAAACACCATATATTTT.

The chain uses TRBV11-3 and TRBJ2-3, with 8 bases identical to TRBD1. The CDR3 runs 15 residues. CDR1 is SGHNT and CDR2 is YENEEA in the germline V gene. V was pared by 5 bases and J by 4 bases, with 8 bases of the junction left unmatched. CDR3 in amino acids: CASSPGTGVADTQYF. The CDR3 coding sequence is TGTGCCAGCAGCCCCGGGACAGGAGTGGCAGATACGCAGTATTTT.

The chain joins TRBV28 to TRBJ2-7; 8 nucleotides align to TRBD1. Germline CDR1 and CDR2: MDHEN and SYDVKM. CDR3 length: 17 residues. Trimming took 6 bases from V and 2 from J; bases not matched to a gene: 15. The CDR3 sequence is CASRRRRTGTLAYEQYF. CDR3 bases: TGTGCCAGCAGACGACGCCGGACAGGGACGTTGGCCTACGAGCAGTACTTC.

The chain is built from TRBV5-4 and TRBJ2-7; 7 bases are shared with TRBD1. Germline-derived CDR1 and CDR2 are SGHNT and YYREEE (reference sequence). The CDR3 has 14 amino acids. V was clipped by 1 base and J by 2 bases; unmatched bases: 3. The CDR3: CASSLRDSPYEQYF. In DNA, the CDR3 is TGTGCCAGCAGCTTGAGGGACAGTCCCTACGAGCAGTACTTC. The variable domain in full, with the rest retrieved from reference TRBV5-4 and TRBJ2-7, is ETGVTQSPTHLIKTRGQQVTLRCSSQSGHNTVSWYQQALGQGPQFIFQYYREEENGRGNFPPRFSGLQFPNYSSELNVNALELDDSALYLCASSLRDSPYEQYFGPGTRLTVT.

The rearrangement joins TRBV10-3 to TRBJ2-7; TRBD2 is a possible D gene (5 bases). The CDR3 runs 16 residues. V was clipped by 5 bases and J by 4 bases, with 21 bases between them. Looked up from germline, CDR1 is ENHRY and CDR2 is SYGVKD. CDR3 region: CAISHPPSREPYEQYF. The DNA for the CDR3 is TGTGCCATCAGTCATCCCCCGAGTCGGGAACCTTACGAGCAGTACTTC.

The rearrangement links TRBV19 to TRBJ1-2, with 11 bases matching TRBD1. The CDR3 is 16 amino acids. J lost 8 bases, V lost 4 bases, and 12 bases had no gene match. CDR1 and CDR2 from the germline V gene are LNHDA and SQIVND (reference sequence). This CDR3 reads CASSTPGQGGRRGYTF. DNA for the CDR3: TGTGCCAGTAGTACTCCGGGACAGGGGGGCCGGCGCGGCTACACCTTC.